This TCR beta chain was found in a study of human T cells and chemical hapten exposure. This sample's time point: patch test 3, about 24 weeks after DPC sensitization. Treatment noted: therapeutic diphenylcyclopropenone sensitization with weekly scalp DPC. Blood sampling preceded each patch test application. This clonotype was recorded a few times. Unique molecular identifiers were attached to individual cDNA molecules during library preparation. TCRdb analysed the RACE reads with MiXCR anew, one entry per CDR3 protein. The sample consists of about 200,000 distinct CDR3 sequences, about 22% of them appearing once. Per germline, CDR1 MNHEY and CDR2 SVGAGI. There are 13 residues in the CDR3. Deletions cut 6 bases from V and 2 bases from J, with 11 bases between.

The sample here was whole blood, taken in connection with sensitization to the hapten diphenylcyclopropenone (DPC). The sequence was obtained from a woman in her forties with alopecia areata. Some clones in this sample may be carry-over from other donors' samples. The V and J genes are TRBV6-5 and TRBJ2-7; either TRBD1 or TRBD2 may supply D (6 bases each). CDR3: CASSRGRTYEQYF. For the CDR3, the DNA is TGTGCCAGCAGCCGGGGGCGGACCTACGAGCAGTACTTC.